The clone carrying this TCR beta chain was recorded many times. Its antigen remains unknown. V was cut by 4 bases and J by 1 base, with 9 bases left in between. CDR3 size: 14 residues. The germline CDR1 and CDR2 sequences are SGHRS and YFSETQ. This sample was included in a study of neurological immune-mediated disorders. Study-wide results and limits: Across subjects, expanded clones had no CDR3 amino acid sequences in common, pointing to private repertoires in all groups.

The authors made cDNA by 5'RACE with 10-nucleotide random UMIs. TCRdb itself ran the 5' RACE reads through MiXCR, one entry per CDR3 protein. The sample includes 50,000 or so distinct CDR3 sequences, around 10% of them seen just once. Sequencing was done on a sample of PBMCs. The origin of this receptor is a man aged 60 to 69 in good health. V and J are TRBV5-1 and TRBJ2-4; D is undetermined. The CDR3 region is CASSPELAKNIQYF. For the CDR3, the DNA is TGCGCCAGCAGCCCGGAGTTGGCCAAAAACATTCAGTACTTC.